Presented here are 19 T cell receptor beta chains from one specimen sequenced in a study of cytomegalovirus exposure and HLA in healthy donors (dated by TCRdb to 2016 to 2017). Preparation of the library involved the immunoSEQ multiplex PCR assay. A mixture of 60 forward primers for TCR Vbeta segments and 13 reverse primers for TCR Jbeta segments was used in the multiplex PCR. Here the immuneACCESS table is served through TCRdb, limited to in-frame sequences with V and J called. Missing clones are a known gap in these copies; in checked studies unresolved V genes cover under half, and the rest lacks a known reason. The sample contains around 140,000 clones, roughly three quarters of them found a single time. The biggest ten clones account for around 1% of the sample. The specimen sequenced was PBMCs. Receptors were obtained from a male donor in good health and CMV-seronegative.

In the case of this clone: The junction does not match germline at one end; this may be a read error. The chain carries TRBV7-7 and TRBJ1-1, with 8 bases fitting TRBD1. Germline assignment: CDR1 SSHAT and CDR2 FNYEAQ (reference sequence). The CDR3 has 16 residues. The CDR3 region is CASSVGSGTGNTEAFF. The DNA of the CDR3 is TGTGCTAGCAGCGTAGGCTCCGGGACAGGGAACACTGAAGCTTTCTTT.

V usage is TRBV4-3 and J usage is TRBJ2-7, with TRBD2 matching over 14 bases. The CDR3 spans 16 residues. The germline V gene has CDR1 LGHNA and CDR2 YSLEER. The ends lost 3 bases at V and 3 bases at J; junction bases unmatched: 4. The DNA for the CDR3 is TGCGCCAGCAGCCAGGGACTAGCGGGGGTTCACTACGAGCAGTACTTC. It is translated as CASSQGLAGVHYEQYF.

This clone showed up just a few times. The J gene is TRBJ2-6, the V gene TRBV4-1; maybe TRBD1 (6 bases). Germline V gives CDR1 MGHRA, CDR2 YSYEKL. This CDR3 spans 15 amino acids. V was clipped by 4 bases and J by 0 bases, with 7 bases between them. CDR3 protein: CASSPQGSGANVLTF. The CDR3, as DNA: TGCGCCAGCAGCCCACAGGGCTCTGGGGCCAACGTCCTGACTTTC.

J is TRBJ1-6 and V is TRBV4-1; D not resolved. Germline CDR1 and CDR2: MGHRA and YSYEKL. The CDR3 contains 18 residues. The V end lost 0 bases, the J end lost 0 bases, and 12 bases lay between the germline ends. This chain's CDR3 is CASSQEVGVSSYNSPLHF. CDR3 DNA: TGCGCCAGCAGCCAAGAAGTTGGAGTGAGCTCCTATAATTCACCCCTCCACTTT.

This clone was seen only a few times. The chain combines TRBV2 with TRBJ1-5; no firm D call. The V end was cut by 6 bases, the J end by 3 bases, with 3 bases between. This CDR3 has 11 residues. CDR1 is SNHLY and CDR2 is FYNNEI in the germline V gene. In DNA, the CDR3 is TGTGCCAGCAGCCTCAATCAGCCCCAGCATTTT. Translating it yields CASSLNQPQHF.

V is TRBV6-5 and J is TRBJ2-1; TRBD2 matches at 13 bases. CDR3 length equals 15 residues. Germline V gives CDR1 MNHEY, CDR2 SVGAGI. V was pared by 6 bases and J by 6 bases, with 5 bases of the junction left unmatched. The CDR3 bases are TGTGCCAGCAGCCCGGGACTAGCGGGACTCAATGAGCAGTTCTTC. This translates into CASSPGLAGLNEQFF.

The chain recombines TRBV6-1 with TRBJ1-1; 9 bases agree with TRBD1. The CDR3 spans 14 residues. Germline values: CDR1 MNHNS, CDR2 SASEGT. Trimming cost V 7 bases and J 4 bases; bases outside gene matches: 7. CDR3 DNA: TGTGCCAGCACTGACAGGGGGGTAAGCACTGAAGCTTTCTTT. Translation: CASTDRGVSTEAFF.

This clone was observed a few times. This rearrangement joins TRBV4-3 to TRBJ2-3; 12 bases fit TRBD2. The CDR3 has 17 residues. With 1 base clipped from V and 6 bases from J, the junction kept 8 bases outside the gene matches. CDR1 and CDR2 (germline): LGHNA, YSLEER. CDR3 sequence (DNA): TGCGCCAGCAGCCAAGCCTTTACTAGCGGGGGGATTGATACGCAGTATTTT. Its protein is CASSQAFTSGGIDTQYF.

In this sample, this clone turned up a few times. This sequence joins TRBV14 and TRBJ1-1; D is possibly TRBD1 (5 bases). V lost 1 base and J lost 3, with 18 bases in between. The CDR3 is made up of 17 amino acids. Germline V gene sequence: CDR1 SGHDN, CDR2 FVKESK. CDR3 bases: TGTGCCAGCAGCCAAGGAAGCGGAGGGGCAACTGACACTGAAGCTTTCTTT. Amino acid sequence: CASSQGSGGATDTEAFF.

This rearrangement joins TRBV30 to TRBJ1-5; D might be TRBD1 (6 bases). In germline, CDR1 is GTSNPN, CDR2 SVGIG (reference sequence). This CDR3 comprises 15 residues. Between the trimmed V and J ends, which lost 2 bases and 4 bases, there was a span of 15 bases. The chain's CDR3 is CAWSSQTGPNQPQHF. The CDR3 DNA is TGTGCCTGGAGTTCCCAGACAGGACCAAATCAGCCCCAGCATTTT.

The V call is TRBV6-5, the J call TRBJ2-5; the D is unclear. The CDR3 length is 12 residues. The ends were cut back, 10 bases at V and 2 bases at J, with 11 bases in the middle. In germline, CDR1 is MNHEY, CDR2 SVGAGI. CDR3 sequence: CATQTEQETQYF. The DNA for the CDR3 is TGTGCCACCCAAACAGAACAAGAGACCCAGTACTTC.

The rearrangement links TRBV18 to TRBJ1-5; D might be TRBD1 (5 bases). Trimming left V 4 bases short and J 0 bases short, with 10 bases between. CDR1 and CDR2 from the germline V gene are KGHSH and LQKENI. The CDR3 has 15 amino acids. CDR3 sequence reads: CASSLRGYSNQPQHF. The CDR3 DNA sequence: TGTGCCAGCTCACTAAGGGGTTATAGCAATCAGCCCCAGCATTTT.

The chain joins TRBV18 to TRBJ2-7; 7 bases fit TRBD1. This CDR3 is built from 15 residues. Germline assignment: CDR1 KGHSH and CDR2 LQKENI. Germline trimming cut 6 bases from V and 2 bases from J; bases unmatched to any gene: 10. DNA for the CDR3: TGTGCCAGCTCTCCCACAACAGGGGCCCCCTACGAGCAGTACTTC. It specifies CASSPTTGAPYEQYF.

The chain couples TRBV2 to TRBJ1-3, with TRBD1 matching over 7 bases. Trimming removed 4 bases from V and 0 bases from J; junction bases left unmatched: 6. This CDR3 spans 16 amino acids. Germline loops: CDR1 SNHLY, CDR2 FYNNEI. The CDR3 DNA is TGTGCCAGCAGTGTGGCAGGGGGACTCTCTGGAAACACCATATATTTT. This translates into CASSVAGGLSGNTIYF.

The chain links TRBV10-1 to TRBJ2-3; no reliable D call. The CDR3 is 13 residues long. The V and J ends lost 5 bases and 1 base respectively, with 7 bases between them. Germline-derived CDR1 and CDR2 are WNHNN and SYGVQD (reference sequence). The CDR3 spells CASSQAGTDTQYF. The CDR3 DNA is TGCGCCAGCAGTCAGGCAGGCACAGATACGCAGTATTTT.

The V call is TRBV7-8, the J call TRBJ2-7; D not certain. Germline V gives CDR1 SGHVS, CDR2 FQNEAQ. CDR3 length: 13 amino acids. V shed 5 bases and J shed 5 bases, with 13 bases lying between them. In nucleotides, the CDR3 is TGTGCCAGCAGCCGAGATCGTTCCAACGAGCAGTACTTC. This translates into CASSRDRSNEQYF.

The chain has TRBV6-5 and TRBJ2-1; 11 nucleotides agree with TRBD1. The CDR3 covers 15 residues. The germline gives CDR1 MNHEY, CDR2 SVGAGI. V trimming: 8 bases; J trimming: 4 bases; junction bases outside the gene matches: 7. DNA of the CDR3: TGTGCCAGCCGGCTCGGGACAGGGGGTTACAATGAGCAGTTCTTC. Protein sequence: CASRLGTGGYNEQFF.

The V gene is TRBV10-3, the J gene TRBJ2-3, with D tentatively TRBD1 (6 bases). The CDR3 covers 13 residues. The V end lost 1 base, the J end lost 11 bases, and 13 bases lay between the germline ends. The germline CDR1 and CDR2 sequences are ENHRY and SYGVKD. The CDR3 protein is CAISEYGQDRQYF. CDR3 nucleotides: TGTGCCATCAGTGAGTATGGCCAGGACAGGCAGTATTTT.

This clone was found once. V usage is TRBV7-2 and J usage is TRBJ1-5, with D unresolved. Trimming removed 5 bases from V and 0 bases from J, with 14 bases in between. The CDR3 consists of 16 residues. Germline V CDR1 and CDR2: SGHTA, FQGNSA. CDR3 sequence (DNA): TGTGCCAGCAGCCCTTTCGCCGGGTCTAGCAATCAGCCCCAGCATTTT. This codes for CASSPFAGSSNQPQHF.